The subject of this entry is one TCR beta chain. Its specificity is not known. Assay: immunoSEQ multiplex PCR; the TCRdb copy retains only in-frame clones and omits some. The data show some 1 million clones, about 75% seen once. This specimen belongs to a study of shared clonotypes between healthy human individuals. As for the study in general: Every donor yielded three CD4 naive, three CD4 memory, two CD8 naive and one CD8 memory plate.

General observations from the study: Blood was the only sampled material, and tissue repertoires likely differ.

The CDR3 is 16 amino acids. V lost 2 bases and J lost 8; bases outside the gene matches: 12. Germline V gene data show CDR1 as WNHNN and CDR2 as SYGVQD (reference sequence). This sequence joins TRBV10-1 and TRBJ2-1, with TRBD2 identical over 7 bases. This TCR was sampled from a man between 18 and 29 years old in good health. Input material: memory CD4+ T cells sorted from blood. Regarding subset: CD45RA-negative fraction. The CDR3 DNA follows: TGCGCCAGCAGTGAGACGGCGGCGGGAGTAAGGTATGAGCAGTTCTTC. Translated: CASSETAAGVRYEQFF.